Ten or more counts support the clone carrying this TCR beta chain. The antigen is undetermined. CDR3 length: 18 residues. Germline V gene sequence: CDR1 SGDLS, CDR2 YYNGEE. With 0 bases removed from V and 4 bases from J, the gap between germline ends came to 21 bases. This specimen belongs to a study of T cells in Graves' hyperthyroidism and ophthalmopathy. Clinical Activity Scores of at least 3, NOSPECS grades of at least 4 and durations under 3 months characterized ophthalmopathy patients. Out of approximately 9.9 ml of fresh peripheral blood came the PBMCs. Broader study findings: Model predictions of ophthalmopathy came a median around 6.5 months before onset.

The CDR3 regions of TCR beta were amplified from RNA transcripts. The HTBI primer set drove a first-round RT-PCR of the TCR CDR3. TCRdb re-analysed the multiplex PCR reads in MiXCR, keeping a single row per CDR3 protein. Of hundreds of thousands of distinct CDR3 sequences listed, 11% to 15% are singletons. Sequenced material: blood. The sequence derives from a man aged 45 to 65 with Graves' ophthalmopathy. V usage is TRBV9 and J usage is TRBJ2-3, with a tentative D call TRBD2 (6 bases). CDR3 sequence: CASSVGDSGRSRSDTQYF. The CDR3 DNA sequence: TGTGCCAGCAGCGTAGGTGATAGCGGAAGGAGTAGATCAGATACGCAGTATTTT.